This entry concerns a single T cell receptor (beta chain). The sample originates from a study of CD8 T cells in Susac syndrome. V lost 4 bases to trimming and J lost 6 bases, with 22 bases between them. This CDR3 region has 17 residues. Reverse transcription of roughly 0.45 to 1 ug RNA was performed with random hexamers. Each CDR3 protein is one row after TCRdb ran MiXCR on the immunoSEQ multiplex PCR reads. There are about 300,000 distinct CDR3 sequences in the sample; approximately 85% occur only once, and around 0.21% lies in the top ten. J is TRBJ2-1 and V is TRBV23-1; D might be TRBD1 or TRBD2, each matching 6 bases. TRBV23-1 has ORF status, its function being uncertain. The sequenced sample consisted of CD8+ T cells from PBMCs. The sequence was obtained from a human donor with multiple sclerosis. The CDR3 region is CASSPPKGGLLCNEQFF. CDR3 bases: TGCGCCAGCAGTCCTCCGAAGGGGGGCCTACTATGCAATGAGCAGTTCTTC.